Sequencing of this TCR beta chain was carried out in a study of CD8 T cells in ankylosing spondylitis. Points from the study as a whole: Significant enrichment of disease-linked clones was reportedly seen in matched ankylosing spondylitis synovial fluid. Within ankylosing spondylitis blood, a TCR beta motif made up of fewer than ten highly homologous variants appeared to be characteristic.

By quantitative 5'-RACE with molecular barcodes, the TCR beta libraries were made. MiXCR, applied by TCRdb to the 5' RACE reads, yields one record per CDR3 protein. This sample has about 800,000 distinct CDR3 sequences, with about 12% found just once. This clonotype was found once. Its specificity is not known. The sequencing sample was made of blood, either unsorted or a sorted T cell fraction (not recorded which). The receptor comes from a male donor with ankylosing spondylitis.

CDR3 sequence reads: CASSLGQDQGLQETQYF. CDR3 nucleotide sequence: TGTGCCAGCAGCTTAGGTCAGGACCAAGGGTTACAAGAGACCCAGTACTTC. V gene TRBV7-9 combines with J gene TRBJ2-5; no reliable D call. The germline V gene encodes CDR1 SEHNR and CDR2 FQNEAQ (reference sequence). There are 17 residues in the CDR3. V dropped 1 base and J dropped 2 bases, with 17 bases sitting between them.